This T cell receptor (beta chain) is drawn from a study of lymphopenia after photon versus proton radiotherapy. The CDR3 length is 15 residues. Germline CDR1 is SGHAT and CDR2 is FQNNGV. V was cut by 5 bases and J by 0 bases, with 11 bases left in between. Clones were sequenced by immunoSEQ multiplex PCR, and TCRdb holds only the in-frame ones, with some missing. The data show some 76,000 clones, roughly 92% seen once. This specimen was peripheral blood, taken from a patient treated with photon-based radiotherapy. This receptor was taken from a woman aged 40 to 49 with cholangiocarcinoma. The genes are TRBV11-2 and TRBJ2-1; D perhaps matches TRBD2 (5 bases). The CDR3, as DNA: TGTGCCAGCAGCCCTGGACTGAGCTCCTACAATGAGCAGTTCTTC. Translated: CASSPGLSSYNEQFF.